This TCR beta chain came from a study of cytomegalovirus exposure and HLA in healthy donors. Study as a whole: Early on, a data release was issued that held 65 million to 100 million unique TCRs from HLA-typed donors. Study-wide findings and caveats: Information on immune exposure was restricted to one variable (CMV serostatus).

A multiplex PCR was run with 60 Vbeta primers and 13 Jbeta primers. Libraries were prepared by immunoSEQ multiplex PCR; TCRdb keeps only in-frame clonotypes and omits some of them. The table records some 90,000 clones, around 80% of them present only once. Deletions cut 5 bases from V and 5 bases from J, with 10 bases between. The CDR3 sequence is 13 residues long. Germline lookup yields CDR1 MNHNS and CDR2 SASEGT. In regard to this clone: Its antigen remains unidentified.

The chain is built from TRBV6-1 and TRBJ1-5; D unresolved. The sequence derives from a man aged 30 to 39 in good health and CMV-seronegative. Material for sequencing was PBMCs. The CDR3 protein is CASSPWADQPQHF. CDR3 bases: TGTGCCAGCAGTCCTTGGGCAGATCAGCCCCAGCATTTT.